This paragraph covers one T cell receptor beta chain sequence. This sample was taken from a study of blood T cell repertoires in COVID-19. Study-level background: Samples taken during acute and convalescent COVID-19 were collected in the United States, Italy and Spain.

This CDR3 is built from 14 residues. In germline, CDR1 is SGHDT, CDR2 YYEEEE. With 0 bases removed from V and 2 bases from J, the gap between germline ends came to 6 bases. Profiling relied on immunoSEQ multiplex PCR, and the TCRdb table lists in-frame clones only, not all of them. The sample comprises 20,000 to 25,000 clones, approximately 83% of which are singletons, and 22% rests with the top ten. Source material: peripheral blood. V and J are TRBV5-6 and TRBJ1-5; D unclear. This sequence was found in an older man with active or convalescent COVID-19. The CDR3 nucleotides are TGTGCCAGCAGCTTGGTGGGCGGCAATCAGCCCCAGCATTTT. This translates into CASSLVGGNQPQHF.